The next 24 T cell receptor beta chains were all read from a single sample in a study of spatial heterogeneity in lung cancer. Study-wide points: Counts of expanded intratumoral alpha and beta TCRs tracked tumor mutation counts.

Their cognate antigens are unknown. TCRdb re-derived calls from the 5' RACE reads in MiXCR, one entry per CDR3 protein. The sample lists some 23,000 distinct CDR3 sequences, under 10% occurring once. Noted time point: sample taken at primary tumor resection. The material was lung tumor tissue, obtained at surgery. These receptor sequences come from a male donor with early-stage non-small cell lung cancer.

This clonotype was seen a few times. This chain uses TRBV28 with TRBJ2-7; the D gene could be TRBD1 or TRBD2 (6 bases each). Trimming took 6 bases from V and 3 from J, leaving 27 bases between them. Germline loops: CDR1 MDHEN, CDR2 SYDVKM. The CDR3 consists of 18 residues. The CDR3 coding sequence is TGTGCCAGCAGCTTTCCCTACGGAAAACAGGGACTGGACTACGAGCAGTACTTC. It encodes CASSFPYGKQGLDYEQYF. Full variable domain (rest looked up from reference TRBV28 and TRBJ2-7): DVKVTQSSRYLVKRTGEKVFLECVQDMDHENMFWYRQDPGLGLRLIYFSYDVKMKEKGDIPEGYSVSREKKERFSLILESASTNQTSMYLCASSFPYGKQGLDYEQYFGPGTRLTVT.

This clonotype has a count of ten or more. This chain joins TRBV7-2 and TRBJ2-1; 9 bases match TRBD2. The length of the CDR3 is 16 residues. The junction had 9 bases not matched to a gene; V was cut back by 1 base and J by 8 bases. Germline loops: CDR1 SGHTA, CDR2 FQGNSA. The CDR3 sequence: CASSLGWWREGDEQFF. Written as DNA, the CDR3 is TGTGCCAGCAGCTTAGGGTGGTGGCGGGAGGGCGATGAGCAGTTCTTC.

Many counts were recorded for this clonotype. V gene TRBV10-3 combines with J gene TRBJ1-6, with D maybe TRBD1 (5 bases). V was clipped by 8 bases and J by 14 bases, with 16 bases between them. The germline V gene has CDR1 ENHRY and CDR2 SYGVKD. This CDR3 is 12 amino acids long. CDR3 in DNA: TGTGCCATCGGCGGGGGGGAGGTTTCCCTCCACTTT. This gives the protein CAIGGGEVSLHF.

This clonotype has a handful of counts. The chain has TRBV6-2 or TRBV6-3 and TRBJ2-3; the match to TRBD2 covers 11 bases. Germline trimming cut 6 bases from V and 1 base from J; bases unmatched to any gene: 6. The CDR3 covers 16 residues. Germline lookup yields CDR1 MNHEY and CDR2 SVGEGT. The CDR3 sequence is CASRVAGGPRTDTQYF. The CDR3 DNA reads TGTGCCAGCAGAGTAGCGGGAGGGCCCCGCACAGATACGCAGTATTTT.

By proportion, this clonotype is medium-sized (0.01 to 0.1%). V and J are TRBV29-1 and TRBJ1-1; D might be TRBD1 (5 bases). This CDR3 has 15 residues. The germline V gene encodes CDR1 SQVTM and CDR2 ANQGSEA. V lost 1 base and J 7 bases, leaving 19 bases between the germline ends. The DNA for the CDR3 is TGCAGCGTTGAAGCAGGGAGGAGAGCAATTGTTGAAGCTTTCTTT. It yields the protein CSVEAGRRAIVEAFF.

This rearrangement joins TRBV7-9 to TRBJ2-1, with 10 bases identical to TRBD2. CDR3 length: 15 amino acids. Trimming at V came to 3 bases and at J to 10 bases, leaving 9 bases not matched to a gene. Looked up from germline, CDR1 is SEHNR and CDR2 is FQNEAQ (reference sequence). The CDR3 here is CASSFPLAGVQEQFF. The CDR3 DNA is TGTGCCAGCAGCTTTCCTCTAGCGGGAGTTCAAGAGCAGTTCTTC.

This clonotype was recorded at least ten times. The chain employs TRBV12-3 or TRBV12-4 and TRBJ2-3, with unresolved D. V was trimmed by 2 bases and J by 4 bases, leaving 7 bases between them. The CDR3 sequence is 13 residues long. The CDR3 here is CASSLNRPDTQYF. As DNA, the CDR3 is TGTGCCAGCAGTTTAAATCGTCCAGATACGCAGTATTTT.

This clonotype was counted between two and nine times. Here the CDR3 DNA reads TGCGCCAGCAGCCCGGGGAATGGTCGGCAGCCCCAGCATTTT. Translating it yields CASSPGNGRQPQHF. The chain joins TRBV5-1 to TRBJ1-5, with D unresolved. Germline V gives CDR1 SGHRS, CDR2 YFSETQ. V was pared by 4 bases and J by 7 bases, with 15 bases between. The CDR3 is 14 amino acids.

In this sample, this clonotype turned up many times. The chain joins TRBV28 to TRBJ2-7, with 14 bases that match TRBD2. Germline CDR1 reads MDHEN; CDR2 reads SYDVKM. After removal of 4 bases from V and 2 bases from J, the junction contained 10 bases not matched to a gene. The CDR3 runs 18 residues. The CDR3 here is CASSSPGLAGAHTYEQYF. For the CDR3, the DNA is TGTGCCAGCAGTTCCCCGGGACTAGCGGGGGCCCATACCTACGAGCAGTACTTC.

This clonotype was detected only a few times. The rearrangement links TRBV2 to TRBJ2-1; perhaps TRBD2 as D (5 bases). The CDR3 covers 16 residues. V was pared by 4 bases and J by 0 bases, with 13 bases between. Germline CDR1 SNHLY, CDR2 FYNNEI. The CDR3 region has the DNA TGTGCCAGCAGTGGGGGAACGGGGAGCTCCTACAATGAGCAGTTCTTC. This codes for CASSGGTGSSYNEQFF.

This clonotype was recorded once. The chain uses TRBV20-1 and TRBJ2-3; D gene ambiguous. V was cut by 0 bases and J by 6 bases, with 16 bases left in between. The CDR3 loop spans 15 amino acids. Per the germline V gene, CDR1 is DFQATT and CDR2 is SNEGSKA (reference sequence). This CDR3 is CSARDRSTGSDTQYF. In nucleotides, the CDR3 is TGCAGTGCTAGAGATCGGAGCACGGGTTCCGATACGCAGTATTTT.

This clonotype was counted between two and nine times. The J gene is TRBJ2-3, the V gene TRBV6-2 or TRBV6-3; TRBD1 might be the D (5 bases). The length of the CDR3 is 16 residues. CDR1 and CDR2 from the germline V gene are MNHEY and SVGEGT. Trimming left V 4 bases short and J 2 bases short, with 16 bases between. The CDR3 sequence: CASSFYPGSHTDTQYF. The CDR3 DNA reads TGTGCCAGCAGTTTTTATCCAGGGTCACACACAGATACGCAGTATTTT.

Only a few counts were recorded for this clonotype. This rearrangement joins TRBV7-3 to TRBJ2-1; 8 bases align to TRBD2. After removal of 3 bases from V and 4 bases from J, the junction contained 5 bases not matched to a gene. In germline, CDR1 is SGHTA, CDR2 FQGTGA. This CDR3 contains 15 residues. CDR3 region: CASSFGLAPYNEQFF. The CDR3 DNA follows: TGTGCCAGCAGCTTTGGACTAGCCCCATACAATGAGCAGTTCTTC. Full variable domain (missing parts from reference TRBV7-3 and TRBJ2-1): GAGVSQTPSNKVTEKGKYVELRCDPISGHTALYWYRQSLGQGPEFLIYFQGTGAADDSGLPNDRFFAVRPEGSVSTLKIQRTERGDSAVYLCASSFGLAPYNEQFFGPGTRLTVL.

In its sample, this clonotype was seen a few times. A junction boundary mismatches the germline segment, possibly from a read error. This sequence joins TRBV5-1 and TRBJ2-1, with unresolved D. The CDR3 has 12 amino acids. CDR1 is SGHRS and CDR2 is YFSETQ in the germline V gene. CDR3 bases: TGCGCCAGCAGCCCCTCCAACAATGAGCAGTTCTTC. Its translation is CASSPSNNEQFF.

There are many counts of this clonotype. The V call is TRBV24-1, the J call TRBJ1-4, with D unclear. V was shortened by 5 bases and J by 7 bases, with 10 bases between the two germline ends. This CDR3 spans 13 amino acids. Germline values: CDR1 KGHDR, CDR2 SFDVKD. CDR3 sequence reads: CATSGGGGEKLFF. The CDR3 nucleotides read TGTGCCACCAGTGGAGGAGGAGGTGAAAAACTGTTTTTT.

The rearrangement uses TRBV28 and TRBJ2-2; D is uncertain. This CDR3 spans 18 amino acids. Germline V gives CDR1 MDHEN, CDR2 SYDVKM. V lost 2 bases and J 0 bases, leaving 16 bases between the germline ends. CDR3 DNA: TGTGCCAGCAGTTTACGGATGGGCAGCGCTTCGAACACCGGGGAGCTGTTTTTT. Its protein is CASSLRMGSASNTGELFF.

This clonotype ranks as medium-sized (0.01 to 0.1%). The chain links TRBV5-1 to TRBJ1-1; 9 nucleotides line up with TRBD1. The CDR3 extends over 19 amino acids. The germline V gene has CDR1 SGHRS and CDR2 YFSETQ. V dropped 3 bases and J dropped 4; count of bases not matched to a gene: 19. In DNA form, the CDR3 reads TGCGCCAGCAGCTCGTGGGGGGTCCCGGGACAGGGATTGGGCACTGAAGCTTTCTTT. Protein: CASSSWGVPGQGLGTEAFF.

This clonotype was seen only once. Written as DNA, the CDR3 is TGCGCCAGCAGCGGAGACATGGGGAGCGATACGCAGTATTTT. Its translation: CASSGDMGSDTQYF. The rearrangement joins TRBV5-1 to TRBJ2-3; D is possibly TRBD2 (5 bases). The germline V and J ends were trimmed by 4 bases and 6 bases, with 15 bases remaining between them. The CDR3 is made up of 14 amino acids. CDR1 is SGHRS, CDR2 YFSETQ, per germline.

The genes are TRBV6-6 and TRBJ2-3; 12 bases match TRBD2. With 6 bases clipped from V and 4 bases from J, the junction kept 8 bases outside the gene matches. Germline V gene data show CDR1 as MNHNY and CDR2 as SVGAGI (reference sequence). The CDR3 covers 16 residues. DNA for the CDR3: TGTGCCAGCAGGCTGACTAGCGGGAGAGGTGCAGATACGCAGTATTTT. Protein sequence: CASRLTSGRGADTQYF.

In its sample, this clonotype was seen a few times. The chain couples TRBV15 to TRBJ2-3, with D tentatively TRBD2 (5 bases). The CDR3 consists of 14 residues. Germline V gene sequence: CDR1 LNHNV, CDR2 YYDKDF (reference sequence). The V gene lost 6 bases and the J gene lost 0 bases, with 10 bases spanning the gap. In DNA, the CDR3 is TGTGCCACCAGACTGGGCGGGAGCACAGATACGCAGTATTTT. This gives the protein CATRLGGSTDTQYF. Complete variable domain (other parts from reference TRBV15 and TRBJ2-3): DAMVIQNPRYQVTQFGKPVTLSCSQTLNHNVMYWYQQKSSQAPKLLFHYYDKDFNNEADTPDNFQSRRPNTSFCFLDIRSPGLGDTAMYLCATRLGGSTDTQYFGPGTRLTVL.

This clonotype was picked up many times. The chain carries TRBV23-1 and TRBJ1-6, with D unclear. TRBV23-1 is placed among ORFs of uncertain function. The CDR3 runs 15 residues. With 7 bases removed from V and 7 bases from J, the gap between germline ends came to 17 bases. The CDR3 coding sequence is TGCGCCAGCACCTATCTTGAGGACGGAAATTCACCCCTCCACTTT. Protein sequence: CASTYLEDGNSPLHF.

This clonotype has a handful of counts. V gene TRBV20-1 combines with J gene TRBJ1-1, with D maybe TRBD1 (5 bases). The CDR3 has 14 residues. V was cut by 1 base and J by 2 bases, with 11 bases left in between. Germline assignment: CDR1 DFQATT and CDR2 SNEGSKA (reference sequence). CDR3 in DNA: TGCAGTGCTAGAGGACAGCAACTTAACACTGAAGCTTTCTTT. Amino acids: CSARGQQLNTEAFF.

This clonotype was observed many times. The rearrangement joins TRBV2 to TRBJ2-7; perhaps TRBD2 as D (6 bases). CDR1 is SNHLY and CDR2 is FYNNEI in the germline V gene. This CDR3 comprises 13 residues. V lost 6 bases, J lost 3 bases, and 12 bases lay in between. The CDR3 loop is CASRGGLNYEQYF. For the CDR3, the DNA is TGTGCCAGCAGGGGGGGACTCAACTACGAGCAGTACTTC. Together with reference TRBV2 and TRBJ2-7, the CDR3 gives the full variable domain: EPEVTQTPSHQVTQMGQEVILRCVPISNHLYFYWYRQILGQKVEFLVSFYNNEISEKSEIFDDQFSVERPDGSNFTLKIRSTKLEDSAMYFCASRGGLNYEQYFGPGTRLTVT.

This clonotype was seen at least ten times. This chain uses TRBV2 with TRBJ1-3; TRBD1 is a possible D gene (6 bases). CDR1 is SNHLY and CDR2 is FYNNEI in the germline V gene. The CDR3 extends over 15 amino acids. V dropped 7 bases and J dropped 2 bases, with 15 bases sitting between them. The CDR3 spells CASTQQGLAGNTIYF. CDR3 sequence (DNA): TGTGCCAGCACTCAACAGGGTCTCGCTGGAAACACCATATATTTT.